This TCR beta chain was observed in a study of CD8 T cells in ankylosing spondylitis (dated by TCRdb to about 2017). Background on the whole study: T cell receptor beta repertoires were profiled in healthy donors and ankylosing spondylitis patients so that disease-linked TCR variants could be found. In total, the full study cohort was made up of some 110 healthy donors and 20 to 25 ankylosing spondylitis patients. Peripheral blood was sampled, and synovial fluid was also collected from ankylosing spondylitis patients. On the study overall, not on this receptor specifically: According to the report, matched synovial fluid samples from ankylosing spondylitis patients were significantly enriched for the disease-linked clones. A TCR beta motif of several highly homologous amino acid variants appeared characteristic of blood from ankylosing spondylitis patients. In peripheral blood, the disease-linked clones were found at relatively low frequencies and had a CD8+ phenotype. Some motif variants had previously been reported in the synovial fluid and blood of reactive arthritis patients, which suggests shared mechanisms of disease initiation.

Sequencing was performed on an Illumina HiSeq 2500. TCR beta libraries were prepared by quantitative 5'-RACE with molecular barcodes. In the paper's pipeline: To identify disease-linked TCR variants, a new computational method was used, one built on a probabilistic model of VDJ rearrangement. TCRdb itself trimmed the public reads at Q25 with fastp, ran MiXCR and retained productive beta chains. All rows with the same CDR3 protein become a single entry with the most common DNA and genes. The V and J calls were not made by the authors but by TCRdb's processing. In this sample the table shows over 400,000 distinct CDR3 sequences, about 24% of which occur a single time. The ten largest clonotypes hold roughly 1% of the sample. Comments on this clonotype: Its cognate antigen has yet to be identified. Qualities for individual bases were not recorded, and no much larger clone is one base off.

Including cysteine and phenylalanine, the CDR3 has 14 amino acids. Kept here is only the CDR3 DNA, which spans 42 bases and is read in frame from base 1. Trimming takes 2 bases from V and 3 bases from J, and the germline ends sit 12 bases apart. Per the germline V gene, SGHRS is the CDR1 and YFSETQ is the CDR2. The sequencing input was blood, either unsorted or a sorted T cell fraction (not recorded which). Recombination joined TRBV5-1 with TRBJ2-7; the D gene cannot be resolved reliably. This sequence was found in a male donor with ankylosing spondylitis. CDR3 protein: CASSFTVNSYEQYF. At the DNA level, the sequence is TGCGCCAGCAGCTTCACTGTAAACAGCTACGAGCAGTACTTC.